The 5 T cell receptor beta chains below all came from one sample that was sequenced in a study of T-cell reconstitution after alpha-beta-depleted transplantation in children. The TCRbeta library was prepared with unique molecular identifiers. MiXCR was run by TCRdb on the PCR reads, yielding one entry per CDR3 protein. In the table there are 500,000 to 650,000 distinct CDR3 sequences, approximately 10% of which are singletons. Material: PBMCs, mostly from graft donor cells, obtained 180 days after TCRalphabeta/CD19-depleted stem cell transplant. Receptors originate from a female patient between 2 and 15 years old who had a stem cell transplant for aplastic anemia, so the T cells may come from the graft donor.

The V call is TRBV11-2, the J call TRBJ2-1; no clear D gene. This CDR3 comprises 15 residues. Germline-derived CDR1 and CDR2 are SGHAT and FQNNGV. Trimming pared 6 bases from V and 2 bases from J, leaving 14 bases between. DNA of the CDR3: TGTGCCAGCAGGGCCCCCCCAGCGCCCTACAATGAGCAGTTCTTC. It is translated as CASRAPPAPYNEQFF.

The sample holds a few counts of this clonotype. V is TRBV10-3 and J is TRBJ2-1; D may be TRBD2 (5 bases). Germline loops: CDR1 ENHRY, CDR2 SYGVKD. Between the trimmed V and J ends, which lost 4 bases and 4 bases, there was a span of 20 bases. The CDR3 runs to 17 residues. DNA for the CDR3: TGTGCCATCAGTGCTCGAGGGAGCCCTATACTTTACAATGAGCAGTTCTTC. Its translation is CAISARGSPILYNEQFF.

The rearrangement links TRBV29-1 to TRBJ1-2, with 12 bases aligning to TRBD1. Germline CDR1 SQVTM, CDR2 ANQGSEA. The V gene end was trimmed by 6 bases and the J gene end by 8 bases; junction bases not matched to a gene: 10. The CDR3 has 14 residues. DNA of the CDR3: TGCAGCGTCCTCCCGGGACAGGGGGCTCGAGGCTACACCTTC. The encoded protein is CSVLPGQGARGYTF.

V and J are TRBV18 and TRBJ1-1; 10 bases match TRBD1. V dropped 6 bases and J dropped 6; count of bases not matched to a gene: 4. This CDR3 is built from 13 residues. CDR1 is KGHSH, CDR2 LQKENI, per germline. CDR3 sequence (DNA): TGTGCCAGCTCCGACAGGGGGCACGCTGAAGCTTTCTTT. Translation gives CASSDRGHAEAFF.

The J gene is TRBJ2-5, the V gene TRBV6-1; D uncertain. V was trimmed by 10 bases and J by 3 bases, leaving 15 bases between them. Germline CDR1 and CDR2: MNHNS and SASEGT. The CDR3 is 13 residues long. As DNA, the CDR3 is TGTGCCACACAACAAGAATCCGAAGAGACCCAGTACTTC. Translation: CATQQESEETQYF.